In its sample, the clone carrying this T cell receptor beta chain is medium-sized. Its antigen is undetermined. Sorting of live CD3+CD8+TCRalphabeta+ cells by PD-1 and/or TIGIT gave four subsets. The V gene's germline CDR1 is MNHEY and CDR2 SMNVEV (reference sequence). This CDR3 is 11 amino acids long. V was shortened by 6 bases and J by 4 bases, with 4 bases between the two germline ends. The data are from a study of circulating CD8 cells and anti-PD-1 response in melanoma. For the study at large: Every 2 weeks, patients got 3 mg/kg nivolumab intravenously. Responders had complete or partial responses; non-responders had stable or progressive disease. Study observations and caveats: Most experiments lacked replicates. Clonotype sharing was highest between DPOS and TIGIT subsets.

TCR libraries were prepared from around 15 ng of total RNA with the QIAseq Immune Repertoire TCR panel. In TCRdb, the reads were re-called with MiXCR into one record per CDR3 protein. The sample holds 2,000 or so distinct CDR3 sequences, 5% to 6.5% seen once. This clonotype was obtained from a human donor with melanoma. This material consisted of CD8+ T cells from PBMCs, taken at baseline or after one month of anti-PD-1 therapy (not recorded which). V usage is TRBV27 and J usage is TRBJ2-1; D is uncertain. CDR3 amino acids: CASRGYNEQFF. The CDR3 DNA follows: TGTGCCAGCAGGGGATACAATGAGCAGTTCTTC.